The sequence of this T cell receptor (beta chain) was determined in a study of shared T cell receptors in the human thymus. The V and J ends lost 3 bases and 0 bases, in that order; junction bases with no gene match: 5. Germline-derived CDR1 and CDR2 are SGHTA and FQGNSA. This CDR3 has 16 residues. TCRdb's copy holds only in-frame clones and misses some; the assay was immunoSEQ multiplex PCR. The sample consists of about 660,000 clones, roughly 90% of them appearing once. These sequences were also reported in another study, on human thymus T cells. That source reports: It was healthy Finnish infants having corrective surgery for congenital heart defects who were the donors. It was from resections taken during corrective heart surgery that the thymus tissue came. It looked as if thymic and blood repertoires used V and J genes in a biased way. Overlap was high between thymic repertoires from unrelated individuals, as reported in related research.

The chain uses TRBV7-2 and TRBJ2-7; 10 bases are shared with TRBD2. The source of this sequence is a boy younger than two with a congenital heart defect. Sequenced: thymocytes. Here the CDR3 reads CASSFGGTSDSYEQYF. The CDR3, as DNA: TGTGCCAGCAGCTTCGGGGGGACTAGCGACTCCTACGAGCAGTACTTC.